This TCR beta chain was recovered during a study of regulatory T cells in long-lasting Graves disease. Described time point: newly diagnosed GD, antithyroid drugs for less than 3 months. After RNA was extracted from PBMCs, the TCR library was made from it. CDR3 size: 14 residues. Germline CDR1 and CDR2: SGHRS and YFSETQ. Trimming removed 1 base from V and 4 bases from J, with 8 bases in between. Building of the TCR beta libraries involved iRepertoire HTBI primers and Arm-PCR of CDR3 regions. TCRdb reprocessed the multiplex PCR reads with MiXCR, giving one entry per CDR3 protein. The sample holds fewer than 650,000 distinct CDR3 sequences, around 15% seen once. A further study also used this sample, focusing on T cells in Graves' hyperthyroidism and ophthalmopathy.

This receptor was obtained from a man aged 18 to 29 with Graves disease. Specimen: peripheral blood mononuclear cells (PBMCs), collected at new diagnosis, from a patient treated with antithyroid drugs. The V gene is TRBV5-1, the J gene TRBJ1-4; TRBD1 might be the D (5 bases). The chain's CDR3 is CASSLLGVNEKLFF. In DNA form, the CDR3 reads TGCGCCAGCAGCTTGCTAGGGGTTAATGAAAAACTGTTTTTT.